These 26 T cell receptor beta chains were sequenced from one sample in a study of human T cells and chemical hapten exposure. TCRdb recomputed calls from the RACE reads with MiXCR, one row per CDR3 protein. Of about 82,000 distinct CDR3 sequences listed, about a tenth were seen once; the top ten hold 3% to 4%. Specified time point: patch test 3, about 24 weeks after DPC sensitization. Treatment indicated: therapeutic diphenylcyclopropenone sensitization with weekly scalp DPC. The input for sequencing was whole blood, taken in connection with sensitization to the hapten diphenylcyclopropenone (DPC). Receptor source: a woman aged 45-60 years with alopecia areata. Some clones in this sample may be carry-over from other donors' samples.

The V call is TRBV6-2 or TRBV6-3, the J call TRBJ2-7, with D unclear. Germline CDR1 is MNHEY and CDR2 is SVGEGT. The CDR3 runs to 13 residues. Trimming removed 7 bases at V and 3 bases at J, with 13 bases between. The CDR3 is CASTKGYHYEQYF. The CDR3 coding sequence is TGTGCCAGCACAAAGGGCTACCACTACGAGCAGTACTTC.

This clonotype showed up just a few times. The chain combines TRBV6-2 or TRBV6-3 with TRBJ2-1; D gene ambiguous. The CDR3 has 16 amino acids. Germline V gene data show CDR1 as MNHEY and CDR2 as SVGEGT. The V and J ends lost 5 bases and 3 bases respectively, with 17 bases between them. The CDR3 region is CASSPSNLGFYNEQFF. The CDR3 DNA follows: TGTGCCAGCAGTCCATCTAACCTGGGCTTCTACAATGAGCAGTTCTTC.

This clonotype appeared many times. This sequence joins TRBV28 and TRBJ1-5, with TRBD1 as a possible D gene (6 bases). Trimming pared 3 bases from V and 7 bases from J, leaving 10 bases between. Per the germline V gene, CDR1 is MDHEN and CDR2 is SYDVKM. The length of the CDR3 is 13 residues. Here the CDR3 DNA reads TGTGCCAGCAGTTTGGGACAACACCAGCCCCAGCATTTT. As protein: CASSLGQHQPQHF.

This rearrangement joins TRBV7-3 to TRBJ2-6; 10 nucleotides agree with TRBD1. V lost 5 bases and J lost 2; bases outside the gene matches: 3. Germline assignment: CDR1 SGHTA and CDR2 FQGTGA. CDR3 length: 16 residues. For the CDR3, the DNA is TGTGCCAGCAGCCGGGACAGGGGAACTGGGGCCAACGTCCTGACTTTC. Protein product: CASSRDRGTGANVLTF. Looking up the rest from reference TRBV7-3 and TRBJ2-6 gives the full variable domain: GAGVSQTPSNKVTEKGKYVELRCDPISGHTALYWYRQSLGQGPEFLIYFQGTGAADDSGLPNDRFFAVRPEGSVSTLKIQRTERGDSAVYLCASSRDRGTGANVLTFGAGSRLTVL.

This chain links TRBV5-5 with TRBJ2-3, with TRBD2 identical over 7 bases. The CDR3 consists of 16 residues. Trimming took 1 base from V and 3 from J; bases not matched to a gene: 8. CDR1 is SGHKS, CDR2 YYEKEE, per germline (reference sequence). This chain's CDR3 is CASSLNPSGLTDTQYF. The CDR3 region has the DNA TGTGCCAGCAGCTTGAATCCTAGCGGACTTACAGATACGCAGTATTTT.

This clonotype was picked up many times. V gene TRBV4-2 combines with J gene TRBJ2-3, with 7 positions matching TRBD1. The CDR3 length is 15 residues. J lost 0 bases, V lost 1 base, and 1 base had no gene match. Germline CDR1 LGHNA, CDR2 YNFKEQ. Here the CDR3 reads CASSQVGQSTDTQYF. CDR3 sequence (DNA): TGTGCCAGCAGCCAAGTGGGACAGAGCACAGATACGCAGTATTTT.

This clonotype was picked up many times. The CDR3 sequence: CASSSTGSSSGNTIYF. CDR3 nucleotide sequence: TGTGCCAGCAGTTCAACAGGCTCGTCCTCTGGAAACACCATATATTTT. The chain couples TRBV7-3 to TRBJ1-3; D is possibly TRBD1 (5 bases). The CDR3 loop spans 16 amino acids. The V gene's germline CDR1 is SGHTA and CDR2 FQGTGA. The germline V and J ends were trimmed by 6 bases and 0 bases, with 15 bases remaining between them. The complete variable domain, with remaining parts taken from reference TRBV7-3 and TRBJ1-3, reads GAGVSQTPSNKVTEKGKYVELRCDPISGHTALYWYRQSLGQGPEFLIYFQGTGAADDSGLPNDRFFAVRPEGSVSTLKIQRTERGDSAVYLCASSSTGSSSGNTIYFGEGSWLTVV.

This clonotype was recorded a few times. V gene TRBV10-2 combines with J gene TRBJ1-1; D is perhaps TRBD1 (5 bases). The CDR3 totals 17 residues. Germline lookup yields CDR1 WSHSY and CDR2 SAAADI. V shed 6 bases and J shed 0 bases, with 20 bases lying between them. CDR3 DNA sequence: TGCGCCAGCAGAGCGGGGAGAGGGGCCAACATGAACACTGAAGCTTTCTTT. This gives the protein CASRAGRGANMNTEAFF.

Ten or more counts support this clonotype. The chain is built from TRBV6-5 and TRBJ1-2; 9 bases line up with TRBD1. This CDR3 region has 14 residues. The V segment lost 5 bases and the J segment 6 bases; nucleotides outside the gene matches: 7. Germline V CDR1 and CDR2: MNHEY, SVGAGI. CDR3 amino acids: CASSNPGQGHGYTF. The CDR3 DNA reads as TGTGCCAGCAGTAATCCCGGACAGGGGCATGGCTACACCTTC.

This clonotype showed up many times. The chain joins TRBV29-1 to TRBJ2-5; 7 bases align to TRBD2. Trimming took 1 base from V and 3 from J; bases not matched to a gene: 2. In germline, CDR1 is SQVTM, CDR2 ANQGSEA. There are 13 residues in the CDR3. CDR3 sequence (DNA): TGCAGCGTTGAAGGGACTAGGAAAGAGACCCAGTACTTC. Encoded protein: CSVEGTRKETQYF.

DNA for the CDR3: TGTGCCAGCAGCGCCTGGACTGGACAGGGGGGGAATGAGCAGTTCTTC. Its translation is CASSAWTGQGGNEQFF. The chain couples TRBV11-2 to TRBJ2-1; 10 nucleotides match TRBD1. Losses at the gene ends were 5 bases for V and 7 bases for J; bases not matched to a gene: 11. The CDR3 extends over 16 amino acids. Germline CDR1 and CDR2: SGHAT and FQNNGV.

The chain joins TRBV7-3 to TRBJ2-2; 11 bases map to TRBD2. Germline CDR1 and CDR2: SGHTA and FQGTGA. The CDR3 runs 18 residues. V lost 1 base, J lost 0 bases, and 4 bases stayed unmatched. The CDR3 DNA reads TGTGCCAGCAGCTTAAAGATTAGCGGGAGGGCGAACACCGGGGAGCTGTTTTTT. Protein sequence: CASSLKISGRANTGELFF.

V usage is TRBV28 and J usage is TRBJ2-7; the match to TRBD2 covers 10 bases. V shed 2 bases and J 7 bases; nucleotides not matched to a gene: 11. The CDR3 spans 16 residues. Germline lookup yields CDR1 MDHEN and CDR2 SYDVKM. The CDR3 sequence: CASSLSSASGRNEQYF. The CDR3 DNA sequence: TGTGCCAGCAGTTTAAGCTCGGCTAGCGGGAGAAATGAGCAGTACTTC. The entire variable domain, with the rest obtained from reference TRBV28 and TRBJ2-7, is as follows: DVKVTQSSRYLVKRTGEKVFLECVQDMDHENMFWYRQDPGLGLRLIYFSYDVKMKEKGDIPEGYSVSREKKERFSLILESASTNQTSMYLCASSLSSASGRNEQYFGPGTRLTVT.

This clonotype was seen many times. In DNA, the CDR3 is TGTGCCAGCAGCTTTAGTGGGACAGAGCTCTATGGCTACACCTTC. It yields the protein CASSFSGTELYGYTF. This rearrangement joins TRBV7-2 to TRBJ1-2, with TRBD1 matching over 7 bases. The CDR3 totals 15 residues. V shed 3 bases, J shed 4 bases, and the junction held 8 bases outside the gene matches. The germline V gene has CDR1 SGHTA and CDR2 FQGNSA. Combining the CDR3 with reference TRBV7-2 and TRBJ1-2 gives the whole variable domain GAGVSQSPSNKVTEKGKDVELRCDPISGHTALYWYRQSLGQGLEFLIYFQGNSAPDKSGLPSDRFSAERTGGSVSTLTIQRTQQEDSAVYLCASSFSGTELYGYTFGSGTRLTVV.

This clonotype turned up a few times. The rearrangement uses TRBV12-3 or TRBV12-4 and TRBJ2-7; D perhaps matches TRBD1 (5 bases). The V gene lost 7 bases and the J gene lost 0 bases, with 16 bases spanning the gap. The CDR3 is 15 residues long. In DNA, the CDR3 is TGTGCCAGCACCTCCACCCGCAGGGTCTCCTACGAGCAGTACTTC. Its translation is CASTSTRRVSYEQYF.

This clonotype was counted a few times. J is TRBJ1-1 and V is TRBV19, with D perhaps matching TRBD1 (6 bases). CDR3 length: 12 residues. V dropped 5 bases and J dropped 8 bases, with 12 bases sitting between them. In germline, CDR1 is LNHDA, CDR2 SQIVND (reference sequence). The DNA of the CDR3 is TGTGCCAGTAGTTTACCCGGGACAGAAGCTTTCTTT. This gives the protein CASSLPGTEAFF.

The CDR3 here is CASSQDNRDGTQYF. DNA for the CDR3: TGTGCCAGCAGCCAAGATAACCGGGATGGGACCCAGTACTTC. The rearrangement joins TRBV3-1 to TRBJ2-5; possibly TRBD2 for D (5 bases). The V gene's germline CDR1 is LGHDT and CDR2 YNNKEL (reference sequence). V gave up 0 bases and J gave up 7 bases, with 12 bases separating them. The CDR3 has 14 residues.

V usage is TRBV7-2 and J usage is TRBJ2-1; 7 nucleotides agree with TRBD2. Looked up from germline, CDR1 is SGHTA and CDR2 is FQGNSA. The CDR3 consists of 17 residues. The trim removed 1 base at V and 7 bases at J, leaving 13 bases unmatched. The CDR3 coding sequence is TGTGCCAGCAGCTTAGGGGACGGGAGGCCGCCGGGGAATGAGCAGTTCTTC. Protein: CASSLGDGRPPGNEQFF.

This clonotype was seen at least ten times. The chain recombines TRBV11-2 with TRBJ2-7, with TRBD2 matching 9 bases. Germline V CDR1 and CDR2: SGHAT, FQNNGV. The CDR3 is 16 amino acids. With V trimmed by 5 bases and J by 3 bases, 11 bases remained unmatched. As DNA, the CDR3 is TGTGCCAGCAGCAATCTGGGGGGGACTAGCTTCTACGAGCAGTACTTC. Translation: CASSNLGGTSFYEQYF.

Ten or more counts support this clonotype. The J gene is TRBJ2-3, the V gene TRBV3-1, with 9 bases fitting TRBD1. This CDR3 spans 15 amino acids. The ends lost 3 bases at V and 6 bases at J; junction bases unmatched: 7. The V gene's germline CDR1 is LGHDT and CDR2 YNNKEL (reference sequence). The CDR3 spells CASSQRTGDADTQYF. In nucleotides, the CDR3 is TGTGCCAGCAGCCAGAGGACAGGGGATGCCGATACGCAGTATTTT.

This clonotype showed up many times. The chain is built from TRBV7-2 and TRBJ2-1, with TRBD2 matching 8 bases. This CDR3 region has 17 residues. The V gene's germline CDR1 is SGHTA and CDR2 FQGNSA. V was pared by 2 bases and J by 3 bases, with 9 bases of the junction left unmatched. In DNA, the CDR3 is TGTGCCAGCAGCTTAATAGGGCTAGCGGGTTTCTACAATGAGCAGTTCTTC. Residues: CASSLIGLAGFYNEQFF.

The chain is built from TRBV5-4 and TRBJ1-6, with a tentative D call TRBD1 (5 bases). CDR1 is SGHNT and CDR2 is YYREEE in the germline V gene (reference sequence). Trimming stripped 6 bases from V and 5 bases from J, with 15 bases between. The CDR3 consists of 15 residues. In DNA form, the CDR3 reads TGTGCCAGCAACCGACGGGACCTAAATAATTCACCCCTCCACTTT. This translates into CASNRRDLNNSPLHF. Full variable domain (missing parts from reference TRBV5-4 and TRBJ1-6): ETGVTQSPTHLIKTRGQQVTLRCSSQSGHNTVSWYQQALGQGPQFIFQYYREEENGRGNFPPRFSGLQFPNYSSELNVNALELDDSALYLCASNRRDLNNSPLHFGNGTRLTVT.

This clonotype was counted many times. The rearrangement links TRBV5-4 to TRBJ2-5; 7 bases fit TRBD2. The germline V gene has CDR1 SGHNT and CDR2 YYREEE (reference sequence). This CDR3 has 14 amino acids. Losses at the gene ends were 3 bases for V and 1 base for J; bases not matched to a gene: 3. CDR3 nucleotides: TGTGCCAGCAGCTCCGGGACTATCCAAGAGACCCAGTACTTC. Its translation is CASSSGTIQETQYF. The whole variable domain, remainder taken from reference TRBV5-4 and TRBJ2-5, is ETGVTQSPTHLIKTRGQQVTLRCSSQSGHNTVSWYQQALGQGPQFIFQYYREEENGRGNFPPRFSGLQFPNYSSELNVNALELDDSALYLCASSSGTIQETQYFGPGTRLLVL.

This clonotype was observed a few times. CDR3 amino acids: CASSLKREGEQYF. CDR3 coding DNA: TGTGCCAGCAGCCTGAAGCGGGAAGGGGAGCAGTACTTC. The chain is built from TRBV4-2 and TRBJ2-7, with 7 bases lining up with TRBD2. CDR1 LGHNA and CDR2 YNFKEQ come from the germline V gene. CDR3 length: 13 residues. The junction had 7 bases not matched to a gene; V was cut back by 4 bases and J by 7 bases.

This clonotype was detected a few times. The rearrangement links TRBV7-2 to TRBJ2-7, with TRBD2 matching 11 bases. The V gene end was trimmed by 0 bases and the J gene end by 4 bases; junction bases not matched to a gene: 5. Germline V gene lookup returns CDR1 SGHTA and CDR2 FQGNSA. This CDR3 is built from 16 residues. The CDR3 DNA reads as TGTGCCAGCAGCTTAGCACCCGGGACTAGCGGTTACGAGCAGTACTTC. Its translation is CASSLAPGTSGYEQYF. The full variable domain, with the rest looked up from reference TRBV7-2 and TRBJ2-7, is GAGVSQSPSNKVTEKGKDVELRCDPISGHTALYWYRQSLGQGLEFLIYFQGNSAPDKSGLPSDRFSAERTGGSVSTLTIQRTQQEDSAVYLCASSLAPGTSGYEQYFGPGTRLTVT.

Only a few counts were recorded for this clonotype. The chain joins TRBV7-2 to TRBJ2-5; D remains unclear. Trimming took 4 bases from V and 4 from J, leaving 13 bases between them. CDR1 is SGHTA and CDR2 is FQGNSA in the germline V gene. The CDR3 consists of 14 residues. CDR3 sequence reads: CASSSRLLGETQYF. The DNA for the CDR3 is TGTGCCAGCAGCTCACGCCTCCTAGGAGAGACCCAGTACTTC.